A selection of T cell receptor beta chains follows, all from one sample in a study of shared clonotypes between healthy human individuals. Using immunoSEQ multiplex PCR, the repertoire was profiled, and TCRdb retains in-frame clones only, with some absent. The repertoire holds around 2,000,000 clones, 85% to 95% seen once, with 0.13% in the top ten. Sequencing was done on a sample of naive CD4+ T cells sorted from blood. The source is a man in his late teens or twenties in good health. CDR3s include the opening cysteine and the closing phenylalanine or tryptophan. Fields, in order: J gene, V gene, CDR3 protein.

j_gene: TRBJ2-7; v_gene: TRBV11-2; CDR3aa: CASSPKGRRGATGEQYF
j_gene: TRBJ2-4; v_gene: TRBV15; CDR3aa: CATSEVAGATKNIQYF
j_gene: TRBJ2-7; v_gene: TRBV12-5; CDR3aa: CASGLVLGRVDEQYF
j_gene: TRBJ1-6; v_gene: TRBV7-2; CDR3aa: CASSLGGQGGTLHF
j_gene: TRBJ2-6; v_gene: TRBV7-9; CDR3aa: CASSLQFSGANVLTF
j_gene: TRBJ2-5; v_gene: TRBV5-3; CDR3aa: CARSLEFGGAQGGAETQYF
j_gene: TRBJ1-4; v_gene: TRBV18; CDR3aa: CASSSGQGSGGEKLFF
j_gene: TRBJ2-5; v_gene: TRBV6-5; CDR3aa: CASSAVGAYQETQYF
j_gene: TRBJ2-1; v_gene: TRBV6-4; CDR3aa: CASSDVGGRDNEQFF
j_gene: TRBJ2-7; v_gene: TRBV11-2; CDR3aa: CASSPRQGPSSYEQYF
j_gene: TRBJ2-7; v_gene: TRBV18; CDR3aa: CASSGRAGVNDEQYF
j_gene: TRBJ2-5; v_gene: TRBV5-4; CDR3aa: CASTTSTGKGGETQYF
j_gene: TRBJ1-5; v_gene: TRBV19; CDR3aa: CASSSSEKGSNQPQHF
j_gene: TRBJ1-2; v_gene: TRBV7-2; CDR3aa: CASSRTGPNYGYTF
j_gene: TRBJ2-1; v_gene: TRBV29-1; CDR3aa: CSVDARGVTGSYEQFF
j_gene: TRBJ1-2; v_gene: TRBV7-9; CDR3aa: CASSLRAGLYGYTF
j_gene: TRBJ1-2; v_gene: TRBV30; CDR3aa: CAWARDREGTF
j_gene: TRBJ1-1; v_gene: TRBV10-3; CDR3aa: CAISDGPNTEAFF
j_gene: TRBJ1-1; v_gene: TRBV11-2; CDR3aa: CASSSSGTEAFF
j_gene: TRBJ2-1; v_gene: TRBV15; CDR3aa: CATSREGKYNEQFF
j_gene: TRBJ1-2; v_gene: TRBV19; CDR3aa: CASSIGQGGYGYTF
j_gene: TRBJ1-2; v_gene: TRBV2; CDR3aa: CASSEASGEKNYGYTF
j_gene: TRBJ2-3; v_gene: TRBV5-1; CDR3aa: CASSPRDRGTDTQYF
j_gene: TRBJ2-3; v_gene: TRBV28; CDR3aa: CASSPGLAGDTQYF
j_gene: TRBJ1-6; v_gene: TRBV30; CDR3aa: CAGGPYYNSPLHF
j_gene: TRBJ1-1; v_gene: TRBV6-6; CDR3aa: CASSYGGMNTEAFF
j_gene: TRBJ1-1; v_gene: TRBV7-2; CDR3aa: CASSEIGNTEAFF
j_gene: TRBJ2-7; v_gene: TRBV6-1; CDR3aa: CASGSTSGGSYEQYF
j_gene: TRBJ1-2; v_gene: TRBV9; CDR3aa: CASTTTGQSPRGYTF
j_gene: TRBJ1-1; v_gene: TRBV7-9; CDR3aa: CASSVGTDGEAFF
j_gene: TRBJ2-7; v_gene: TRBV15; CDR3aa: CATSRDRGLYEQYF
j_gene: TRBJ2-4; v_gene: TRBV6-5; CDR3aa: CASSYSILVAKNIQYF
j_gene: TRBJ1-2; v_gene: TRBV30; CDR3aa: CAWSVKPYGYTF
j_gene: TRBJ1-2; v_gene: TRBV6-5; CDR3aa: CASRPPGAALYGYTF
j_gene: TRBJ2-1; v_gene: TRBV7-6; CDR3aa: CASSLLPSTPMGNEQFF
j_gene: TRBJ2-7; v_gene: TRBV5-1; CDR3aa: CASSPSGSSGDTYEQYF
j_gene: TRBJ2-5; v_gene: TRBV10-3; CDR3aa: CAISESLAGGPSRETQYF
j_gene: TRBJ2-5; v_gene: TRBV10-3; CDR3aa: CAISRDQETQYF
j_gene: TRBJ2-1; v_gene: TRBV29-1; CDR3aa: CSVYRIAGGDNEQFF
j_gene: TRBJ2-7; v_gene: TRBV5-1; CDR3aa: CASSLGGTSGSDEQYF
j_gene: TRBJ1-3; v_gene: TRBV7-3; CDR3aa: CASSLNRGDTIYF
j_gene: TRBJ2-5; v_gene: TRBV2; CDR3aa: CASSEGLAGGLRGGTQYF
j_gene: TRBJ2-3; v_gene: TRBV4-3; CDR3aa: CASSQVMENTQYF
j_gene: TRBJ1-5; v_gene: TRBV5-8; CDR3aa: CASTQGVISNQPQHF
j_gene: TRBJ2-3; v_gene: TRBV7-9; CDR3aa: CASSLGIQGAGTDTQYF
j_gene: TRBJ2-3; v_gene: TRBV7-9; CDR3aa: CASSLDFRGIDTDTQYF
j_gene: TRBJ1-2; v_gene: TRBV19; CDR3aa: CASSPETGINYGYTF
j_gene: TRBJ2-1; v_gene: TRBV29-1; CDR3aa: CSVEGRGLSYNEQFF
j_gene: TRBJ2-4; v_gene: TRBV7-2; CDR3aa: CASSRDKNIQYF
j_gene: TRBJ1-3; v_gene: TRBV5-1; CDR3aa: CASSERQGYTGNTIYF
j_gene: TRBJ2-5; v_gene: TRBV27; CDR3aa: CASSLSGQAFGGTQYF
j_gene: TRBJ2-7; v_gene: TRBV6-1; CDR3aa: CASSEAGPHEQYF
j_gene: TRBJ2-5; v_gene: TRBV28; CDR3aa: CASRSSGGAWWQETQYF
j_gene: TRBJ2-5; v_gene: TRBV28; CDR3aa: CASSTPRGTQYF
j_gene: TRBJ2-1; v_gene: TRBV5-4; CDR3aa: CASSLAGRGPNNEQFF
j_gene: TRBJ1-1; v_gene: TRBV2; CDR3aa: CASSENSQNTEAFF
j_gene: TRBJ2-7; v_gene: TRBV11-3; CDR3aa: CASSLVGLAVEQYF
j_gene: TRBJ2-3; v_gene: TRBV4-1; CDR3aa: CASSQDRLAGVGTDTQYF
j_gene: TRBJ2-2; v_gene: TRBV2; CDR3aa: CASSQATTNTGELFF